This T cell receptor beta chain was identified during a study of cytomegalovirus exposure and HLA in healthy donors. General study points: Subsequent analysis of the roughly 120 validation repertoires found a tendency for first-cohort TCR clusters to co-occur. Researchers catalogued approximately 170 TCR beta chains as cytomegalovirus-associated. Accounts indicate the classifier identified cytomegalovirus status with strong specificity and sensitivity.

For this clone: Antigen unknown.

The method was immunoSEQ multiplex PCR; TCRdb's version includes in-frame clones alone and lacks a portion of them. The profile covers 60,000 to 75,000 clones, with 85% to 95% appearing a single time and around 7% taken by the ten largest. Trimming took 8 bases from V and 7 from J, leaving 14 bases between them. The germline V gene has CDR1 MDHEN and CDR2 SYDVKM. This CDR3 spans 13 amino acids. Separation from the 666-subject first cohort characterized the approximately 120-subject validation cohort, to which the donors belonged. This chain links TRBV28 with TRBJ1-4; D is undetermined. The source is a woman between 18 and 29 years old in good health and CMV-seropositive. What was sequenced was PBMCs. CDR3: CASCGAKPEKLFF. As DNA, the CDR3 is TGTGCCAGCTGTGGAGCTAAGCCTGAAAAACTGTTTTTT.